This T cell receptor beta chain was captured by sequencing in a study of shared clonotypes between healthy human individuals. Naive-designated CD8 cells lacked CD45RO, were positively enriched for CCR7, and omitted terminally differentiated effector memory CD45RA+ cells. The data were produced by immunoSEQ multiplex PCR, yet TCRdb's version contains in-frame clones alone and is incomplete. The sample includes a few million clones, about 94% of them seen just once. Germline CDR1 and CDR2: MNHEY and SMNVEV (reference sequence). V gave up 3 bases and J gave up 4 bases; unmatched junction bases: 2. This CDR3 region has 14 residues. For this clone: Other DNA sequences within the sample encode an identical CDR3.

The chain combines TRBV27 with TRBJ2-1, with 8 bases aligning to TRBD1. What was sequenced was naive CD8+ T cells from PBMCs. The sequence came from a man between 18 and 35 years old in good health. Some clones in this sample may be carry-over from other donors' samples. The CDR3 region is CASSFRDRYNEQFF. The CDR3 DNA is TGTGCCAGCAGTTTCCGGGACAGGTACAATGAGCAGTTCTTC.